These 31 T cell receptor beta chains were all obtained from the same sample, sequenced in a study of cytotoxic CD8 clonotypes in ibrutinib-treated CLL (dated by TCRdb to the early 2020s). Receptor amplification or capture employed the immunoSEQ multiplex PCR assay. TCRdb provides this immuneACCESS table in a form limited to in-frame rearrangements. Some clones are lacking; in checked studies, under half of them reflect an unresolved V gene, and why the rest are absent is not known. The sample records fewer than 300,000 clones, less than 85% of which are singletons. Of the sample, 5.6% falls within the top ten clones. What the time point label conveys for this sample: progressive disease on ibrutinib. The sample in question was PBMCs, obtained at disease progression, from a patient treated with ibrutinib. These receptors were obtained from a human donor with chronic lymphocytic leukemia.

This clone was seen only once. CDR3 protein: CASSDPTAQGYEQYF. For the CDR3, the DNA is TGTGCCAGCAGCGACCCGACCGCCCAGGGGTACGAGCAGTACTTC. The V gene is TRBV28, the J gene TRBJ2-7, with D possibly TRBD1 on 6 matching bases. The V gene lost 6 bases and the J gene lost 4 bases, with 19 bases spanning the gap. CDR3 length: 15 amino acids. Germline CDR1 MDHEN, CDR2 SYDVKM.

The chain recombines TRBV5-1 with TRBJ1-1; D unresolved. Germline CDR1 reads SGHRS; CDR2 reads YFSETQ. Trimming cost V 0 bases and J 2 bases, with 8 bases left between them. This CDR3 spans 14 amino acids. CDR3 protein: CASSLAWTNTEAFF. CDR3 DNA sequence: TGCGCCAGCAGCTTGGCTTGGACTAACACTGAAGCTTTCTTT.

This clone was counted a single time. The chain recombines TRBV5-1 with TRBJ1-1, with D tentatively TRBD1 (5 bases). CDR1 and CDR2 from the germline V gene are SGHRS and YFSETQ. Trimming left V 3 bases short and J 1 base short, with 13 bases between. This CDR3 has 15 residues. Here the CDR3 DNA reads TGCGCCAGCAGCTGGGCCGGGACGGGGAACACTGAAGCTTTCTTT. It encodes CASSWAGTGNTEAFF.

This chain joins TRBV18 and TRBJ1-5, with D possibly matching TRBD1 (6 bases). The CDR3 length is 15 residues. CDR1 is KGHSH and CDR2 is LQKENI in the germline V gene. V was clipped by 4 bases and J by 3 bases, with 13 bases between them. This CDR3 reads CASSQADRYNQPQHF. In DNA form, the CDR3 reads TGTGCCAGCTCACAGGCAGACAGGTACAATCAGCCCCAGCATTTT.

The V gene is TRBV5-1, the J gene TRBJ2-2, with a weak D call TRBD1 (5 bases). V was pared by 2 bases and J by 6 bases, with 11 bases between. Germline CDR1 SGHRS, CDR2 YFSETQ. There are 14 residues in the CDR3. The CDR3 DNA follows: TGCGCCAGCAGCTTAGGGGTCATGGCCGGGGAGCTGTTTTTT. This codes for CASSLGVMAGELFF.

The chain employs TRBV5-1 and TRBJ2-7; tentatively, D is TRBD2 (5 bases). Looked up from germline, CDR1 is SGHRS and CDR2 is YFSETQ. The V end lost 3 bases, the J end lost 5 bases, and 15 bases lay between the germline ends. This CDR3 has 14 amino acids. The CDR3 nucleotides read TGCGCCAGCAGCTCGAGGGAACCCATTCACGAGCAGTACTTC. Translating it yields CASSSREPIHEQYF.

Written as DNA, the CDR3 is TGTGCCAGCAGCTTCCGGACAGGGACCCCTGGAAACACCATATATTTT. This translates into CASSFRTGTPGNTIYF. The V and J genes are TRBV7-2 and TRBJ1-3; TRBD1 matches 8 bases. Germline lookup yields CDR1 SGHTA and CDR2 FQGNSA. Trimming cost V 3 bases and J 2 bases; bases outside gene matches: 6. This CDR3 has 16 residues.

To note about this clone: The junction and the germline gene differ at one end; a read error may be behind it. The rearrangement joins TRBV2 to TRBJ1-2; perhaps TRBD1 as D (5 bases). Germline V gene lookup returns CDR1 SNHLY and CDR2 FYNNEI. The CDR3 spans 13 residues. The CDR3 protein is CASREGEDHGYTF. The DNA for the CDR3 is TGTGCCAGCAGGGAAGGGGAAGATCATGGCTACACCTTC.

The V and J genes are TRBV9 and TRBJ1-5; no reliable D call. The CDR3 spans 16 residues. CDR1 is SGDLS, CDR2 YYNGEE, per germline. V lost 0 bases and J 2 bases, leaving 12 bases between the germline ends. The CDR3 here is CASSVGGVTGNQPQHF. The DNA for the CDR3 is TGTGCCAGCAGCGTAGGTGGGGTGACGGGCAATCAGCCCCAGCATTTT.

The chain uses TRBV7-8 and TRBJ1-1, with TRBD1 as a possible D gene (5 bases). Germline values: CDR1 SGHVS, CDR2 FQNEAQ. V lost 5 bases to trimming and J lost 5 bases, with 9 bases between them. This CDR3 has 12 residues. The DNA for the CDR3 is TGTGCCAGCAGCCCAGGGTGGACTGAAGCTTTCTTT. Translated, it gives CASSPGWTEAFF.

This clone was counted only a few times. The chain recombines TRBV10-1 with TRBJ1-1; 7 nucleotides agree with TRBD1. V dropped 6 bases and J dropped 5; count of bases not matched to a gene: 12. This CDR3 is 15 amino acids long. Germline V CDR1 and CDR2: WNHNN, SYGVQD (reference sequence). CDR3 sequence: CASSEITGVGTEAFF. The CDR3 region has the DNA TGCGCCAGCAGCGAAATAACAGGGGTGGGAACTGAAGCTTTCTTT.

V gene TRBV7-2 combines with J gene TRBJ2-1; 15 bases align to TRBD2. Germline CDR1 is SGHTA and CDR2 is FQGNSA. V shed 4 bases and J 0 bases; nucleotides not matched to a gene: 7. The CDR3 has 19 residues. CDR3 residues: CASSSPGLAGGRSYNEQFF. The CDR3 nucleotides are TGTGCCAGCAGCTCACCGGGACTAGCGGGAGGACGCTCCTACAATGAGCAGTTCTTC.

The chain combines TRBV5-1 with TRBJ1-1, with D unresolved. There are 16 residues in the CDR3. Trimming took 0 bases from V and 1 from J, leaving 13 bases between them. Germline V CDR1 and CDR2: SGHRS, YFSETQ. This chain's CDR3 is CASSLGHAVANTEAFF. The CDR3 DNA reads as TGCGCCAGCAGCTTGGGACACGCTGTGGCGAACACTGAAGCTTTCTTT.

The V gene is TRBV9, the J gene TRBJ1-4, with D hard to call. The V gene's germline CDR1 is SGDLS and CDR2 YYNGEE. This CDR3 has 19 amino acids. With 0 bases removed from V and 0 bases from J, the gap between germline ends came to 18 bases. The CDR3 nucleotides read TGTGCCAGCAGCGTAGCTTCATTGGGCTCCCCAGCAACTAATGAAAAACTGTTTTTT. Residues: CASSVASLGSPATNEKLFF.

In this sample, this clone turned up a few times. The chain joins TRBV2 to TRBJ2-7; TRBD1 matches 9 bases. This CDR3 region has 14 residues. Trimming cost V 5 bases and J 3 bases; bases outside gene matches: 5. The germline CDR1 and CDR2 sequences are SNHLY and FYNNEI. CDR3 protein: CASSNRDRDYEQYF. The CDR3 DNA is TGTGCCAGCAGTAACCGGGACAGGGACTACGAGCAGTACTTC.

Only a few counts were recorded for this clone. This same CDR3 is encoded by further DNA sequences in the sample. The chain joins TRBV20-1 to TRBJ2-3; D remains unclear. CDR1 DFQATT and CDR2 SNEGSKA come from the germline V gene (reference sequence). V was trimmed by 3 bases and J by 5 bases, leaving 6 bases between them. The CDR3 length is 11 residues. DNA of the CDR3: TGCAGTGCTAGGGTAATAGATACGCAGTATTTT. Its protein is CSARVIDTQYF.

V usage is TRBV6-1 and J usage is TRBJ1-5; 8 bases line up with TRBD1. Germline V gives CDR1 MNHNS, CDR2 SASEGT. The junction had 7 bases not matched to a gene; V was cut back by 4 bases and J by 5 bases. This CDR3 has 15 residues. The DNA for the CDR3 is TGTGCCAGCAGTGCAGGGGCAGGGGGCTATCAGCCCCAGCATTTT. Translating gives CASSAGAGGYQPQHF.

The V and J genes are TRBV4-2 and TRBJ2-5; 13 positions match TRBD2. Per the germline V gene, CDR1 is LGHNA and CDR2 is YNFKEQ. J lost 1 base, V lost 0 bases, and 2 bases had no gene match. The CDR3 is 17 amino acids. The CDR3 DNA follows: TGTGCCAGCAGCCAAGAAGGGACTAGCGGGGCCCAAGAGACCCAGTACTTC. This codes for CASSQEGTSGAQETQYF.

The chain is built from TRBV19 and TRBJ2-1, with 8 bases that match TRBD1. With 2 bases clipped from V and 4 bases from J, the junction kept 4 bases outside the gene matches. The CDR3 runs to 15 residues. Germline V gives CDR1 LNHDA, CDR2 SQIVND (reference sequence). The CDR3 sequence: CASSIWGQEYNEQFF. CDR3 in DNA: TGTGCCAGTAGTATATGGGGACAGGAATACAATGAGCAGTTCTTC.

The V and J genes are TRBV7-9 and TRBJ2-7; TRBD2 is a possible D gene (5 bases). Trimming took off 1 base at V and 5 bases at J, with 12 bases between the two ends. There are 14 residues in the CDR3. Germline CDR1 SEHNR, CDR2 FQNEAQ (reference sequence). CDR3 region: CASSLGGSANEQYF. The DNA for the CDR3 is TGTGCCAGCAGCTTAGGAGGGTCCGCCAACGAGCAGTACTTC. The full variable domain, with the rest looked up from reference TRBV7-9 and TRBJ2-7, is DTGVSQNPRHKITKRGQNVTFRCDPISEHNRLYWYRQTLGQGPEFLTYFQNEAQLEKSRLLSDRFSAERPKGSFSTLEIQRTEQGDSAMYLCASSLGGSANEQYFGPGTRLTVT.

The chain is built from TRBV10-3 and TRBJ2-5, with D perhaps matching TRBD1 (6 bases). Trimming removed 9 bases at V and 5 bases at J, with 13 bases between. The germline gives CDR1 ENHRY, CDR2 SYGVKD. The CDR3 length is 12 residues. CDR3: CAIGGPWETQYF. The CDR3 DNA sequence: TGTGCCATTGGGGGCCCATGGGAGACCCAGTACTTC.

This clone was observed a handful of times. The rearrangement links TRBV9 to TRBJ2-2; 9 bases are shared with TRBD1. The CDR3 is made up of 17 amino acids. With V trimmed by 4 bases and J by 7 bases, 14 bases remained unmatched. CDR1 and CDR2 (germline): SGDLS, YYNGEE. The CDR3 protein is CASSLTLYRGLNGELFF. CDR3 coding DNA: TGTGCCAGCAGCCTTACCCTATACAGGGGGCTTAACGGGGAGCTGTTTTTT.

This clone was observed a single time. The rearrangement links TRBV6-5 to TRBJ2-7; D perhaps matches TRBD1 (5 bases). The V and J ends lost 4 bases and 4 bases respectively, with 14 bases between them. This CDR3 has 14 amino acids. CDR1 and CDR2 from the germline V gene are MNHEY and SVGAGI. The CDR3 region has the DNA TGTGCCAGCAGTTCGACAGCTAAGCATTACGAGCAGTACTTC. Translation gives CASSSTAKHYEQYF.

This clone appeared a few times. The chain has TRBV10-3 and TRBJ2-2; 8 nucleotides agree with TRBD1. The CDR3 loop spans 14 amino acids. CDR1 ENHRY and CDR2 SYGVKD come from the germline V gene. Trimming at V came to 6 bases and at J to 6 bases, leaving 6 bases not matched to a gene. The CDR3 reads CAIRAQGAAGELFF. For the CDR3, the DNA is TGTGCCATCAGGGCCCAGGGGGCCGCCGGGGAGCTGTTTTTT.

V gene TRBV5-1 combines with J gene TRBJ1-6; 9 bases are shared with TRBD1. V shed 0 bases, J shed 9 bases, and the junction held 4 bases outside the gene matches. The CDR3 spans 15 residues. CDR1 is SGHRS and CDR2 is YFSETQ in the germline V gene. The CDR3 loop is CASSLVGQGFSPLHF. CDR3 in DNA: TGCGCCAGCAGCTTGGTGGGACAGGGATTTTCACCCCTCCACTTT.

The chain uses TRBV9 and TRBJ2-2, with a tentative D call TRBD2 (5 bases). The CDR3 is made up of 15 amino acids. V gave up 0 bases and J gave up 4 bases, with 10 bases separating them. The V gene's germline CDR1 is SGDLS and CDR2 YYNGEE. The CDR3 sequence is CASSVGGGSTGELFF. The CDR3 bases are TGTGCCAGCAGCGTAGGTGGAGGATCCACCGGGGAGCTGTTTTTT.

V usage is TRBV9 and J usage is TRBJ1-6, with D unclear. Germline CDR1 reads SGDLS; CDR2 reads YYNGEE. The CDR3 has 16 residues. Trimming removed 4 bases at V and 8 bases at J, with 19 bases between. Written as DNA, the CDR3 is TGTGCCAGCAGCTCTACTTCGGAGGGAGGGCATTCACCCCTCCACTTT. It yields the protein CASSSTSEGGHSPLHF.

This chain links TRBV6-5 with TRBJ2-2; a possible D gene is TRBD2 (6 bases). Germline CDR1 and CDR2: MNHEY and SVGAGI. This CDR3 has 14 residues. The V end lost 5 bases, the J end lost 4 bases, and 11 bases lay between the germline ends. DNA of the CDR3: TGTGCCAGCAGTCTTCGGGGGTTCACCGGGGAGCTGTTTTTT. Its protein product is CASSLRGFTGELFF.

The table lists this clone with a few counts. This chain uses TRBV4-2 with TRBJ1-4; D perhaps matches TRBD1 (5 bases). V lost 0 bases to trimming and J lost 4 bases, with 12 bases between them. There are 16 residues in the CDR3. Germline assignment: CDR1 LGHNA and CDR2 YNFKEQ. Here the CDR3 DNA reads TGTGCCAGCAGCCAAGATACGGGGGGTTTTAATGAAAAACTGTTTTTT. Translated: CASSQDTGGFNEKLFF.

This clone was seen just once. The chain is built from TRBV29-1 and TRBJ2-1; 12 bases match TRBD2. The CDR3 totals 12 residues. Germline assignment: CDR1 SQVTM and CDR2 ANQGSEA. Unmatched junction bases numbered 1, after V lost 7 bases and J lost 6 bases. CDR3 DNA sequence: TGCAGCGCGGGACTAGCGGGCAATGAGCAGTTCTTC. Amino acids: CSAGLAGNEQFF.

The chain uses TRBV18 and TRBJ1-6; 7 bases are a match to TRBD1. Per the germline V gene, CDR1 is KGHSH and CDR2 is LQKENI. V gave up 2 bases and J gave up 2 bases; unmatched junction bases: 6. This CDR3 is 17 amino acids long. The CDR3 is CASSPAGQHPYNSPLHF. CDR3 in DNA: TGTGCCAGCTCACCAGCGGGACAGCACCCCTATAATTCACCCCTCCACTTT.